This TCR beta chain was documented in a study of T cells in Graves' hyperthyroidism and ophthalmopathy. There are many counts of this clonotype. Every diagnosis used clinical symptoms, serum thyroxine and TRAb, thyroid ultrasound and orbital computed tomography. PBMCs came from less than 11 ml fresh peripheral blood. The ends lost 1 base at V and 0 bases at J; junction bases unmatched: 1. The germline gives CDR1 SGHRS, CDR2 YFSETQ. There are 15 residues in the CDR3. RNA transcripts yielded amplified TCR beta CDR3 regions. The HTBI primer set was used in a first-round RT-PCR of the TCR CDR3. TCRdb ran MiXCR on the multiplex PCR reads and lists one entry per CDR3 protein. Among a few hundred thousand distinct CDR3 sequences listed, around 21% were seen once.

The chain couples TRBV5-1 to TRBJ2-3, with 8 bases lining up with TRBD2. The source of this sequence is a man between 18 and 35 years old with Graves' hyperthyroidism. What was sequenced was blood. Here the CDR3 reads CASSLTSGSTDTQYF. CDR3 bases: TGCGCCAGCAGCTTGACTAGCGGTAGCACAGATACGCAGTATTTT.